A selection of T cell receptor beta chains follows, all from one sample in a study of CD8+ T cells in alopecia areata. TCRdb's table, derived via immunoSEQ multiplex PCR, lists solely in-frame clones and lacks some. The top ten clones hold roughly 10% of a sample with some 5,500 clones, roughly 64% of them seen once. Sequenced here: skin, sampled at week 0. The receptors come from a human donor with alopecia areata. Both conserved end residues are part of each CDR3. Fields, in order: CDR3 length, D gene, V gene, clone size, J gene, CDR3 protein, CDR3 DNA. A D gene is named only where the DNA matches it firmly. Clone size is given for some rows only: seen once, a few or many times, or a class if the clone is expanded.

len: 13; d_gene: -; v_gene: TRBV23-1; abundance: -; j_gene: TRBJ2-3; CDR3aa: CASILGGTDTQYF; CDR3nt: TGCGCCAGCATCTTAGGGGGCACAGATACGCAGTATTTT
len: 14; d_gene: TRBD1; v_gene: TRBV6-1; abundance: -; j_gene: TRBJ2-5; CDR3aa: CASTQGAFRETQYF; CDR3nt: TGTGCCAGCACACAGGGGGCGTTTAGAGAGACCCAGTACTTC
len: 14; d_gene: -; v_gene: TRBV7-9; abundance: -; j_gene: TRBJ1-1; CDR3aa: CASRTSGVNTEAFF; CDR3nt: TGTGCCAGCCGCACAAGTGGAGTGAACACTGAAGCTTTCTTT
len: 13; d_gene: -; v_gene: TRBV7-9; abundance: -; j_gene: TRBJ1-5; CDR3aa: CASSLDSNQPQHF; CDR3nt: TGTGCCAGCAGCTTAGATAGCAATCAGCCCCAGCATTTT
len: 14; d_gene: TRBD1; v_gene: TRBV7-2; abundance: -; j_gene: TRBJ2-7; CDR3aa: CASSLVQGAYEQYF; CDR3nt: TGTGCCAGCAGCTTAGTACAGGGGGCCTACGAGCAGTACTTC
len: 16; d_gene: -; v_gene: TRBV11-2; abundance: -; j_gene: TRBJ2-2; CDR3aa: CASSLAVGTDTGELFF; CDR3nt: TGTGCCAGCAGCTTAGCAGTGGGTACTGACACCGGGGAGCTGTTTTTT
len: 15; d_gene: -; v_gene: TRBV29-1; abundance: -; j_gene: TRBJ2-7; CDR3aa: CSVGIGPGHNYEQYF; CDR3nt: TGCAGCGTTGGAATAGGACCGGGACACAACTACGAGCAGTACTTC
len: 13; d_gene: -; v_gene: TRBV28; abundance: -; j_gene: TRBJ2-7; CDR3aa: CASSFHGGDEQYF; CDR3nt: TGTGCCAGCAGTTTTCATGGGGGTGACGAGCAGTACTTC
len: 14; d_gene: -; v_gene: TRBV7-9; abundance: -; j_gene: TRBJ2-4; CDR3aa: CASSLAVAKNIQYF; CDR3nt: TGTGCCAGCAGCTTAGCCGTGGCCAAAAACATTCAGTACTTC
len: 15; d_gene: -; v_gene: TRBV6-5; abundance: -; j_gene: TRBJ1-6; CDR3aa: CASSYSVISRTPLHF; CDR3nt: TGTGCCAGCAGTTACTCGGTGATAAGTCGGACACCCCTCCACTTT
len: 16; d_gene: -; v_gene: TRBV19; abundance: few; j_gene: TRBJ2-1; CDR3aa: CASSTLPIGPPREQFF; CDR3nt: TGTGCCAGTAGTACTCTCCCTATCGGCCCTCCTCGAGAGCAGTTCTTC
len: 14; d_gene: -; v_gene: TRBV11-2; abundance: -; j_gene: TRBJ2-3; CDR3aa: CASSLDPSTDTQYF; CDR3nt: TGTGCCAGCAGCTTAGACCCGAGCACAGATACGCAGTATTTT
len: 15; d_gene: -; v_gene: TRBV7-9; abundance: few; j_gene: TRBJ2-3; CDR3aa: CASSSLEGPTDTQYF; CDR3nt: TGTGCCAGCAGCTCCCTGGAAGGGCCCACAGATACGCAGTATTTT
len: 14; d_gene: TRBD1; v_gene: TRBV2; abundance: few; j_gene: TRBJ1-2; CDR3aa: CASSGRQGNYGYTF; CDR3nt: TGTGCCAGCAGTGGGAGACAGGGTAACTATGGCTACACCTTC
len: 17; d_gene: -; v_gene: TRBV14; abundance: -; j_gene: TRBJ1-6; CDR3aa: CASSQVTSRTSNSPLHF; CDR3nt: TGTGCCAGCAGCCAAGTAACGTCGAGAACATCTAATTCACCCCTCCACTTT
len: 15; d_gene: -; v_gene: TRBV6-1; abundance: -; j_gene: TRBJ2-3; CDR3aa: CASTPGTRSTDTQYF; CDR3nt: TGTGCCAGCACCCCAGGGACAAGAAGCACAGATACGCAGTATTTT
len: 13; d_gene: -; v_gene: TRBV2; abundance: -; j_gene: TRBJ2-5; CDR3aa: CASKLWHFETQYF; CDR3nt: TGTGCCAGCAAGCTCTGGCACTTTGAGACCCAGTACTTC
len: 14; d_gene: -; v_gene: TRBV11-2; abundance: -; j_gene: TRBJ2-1; CDR3aa: CASSLVRNGDEQFF; CDR3nt: TGTGCCAGCAGCTTAGTCCGGAATGGGGATGAGCAGTTCTTC
len: 14; d_gene: -; v_gene: TRBV6-1; abundance: -; j_gene: TRBJ1-3; CDR3aa: CASSEGSSGNTIYF; CDR3nt: TGTGCCAGCAGTGAAGGAAGCTCTGGAAACACCATATATTTT
len: 12; d_gene: -; v_gene: TRBV6-5; abundance: -; j_gene: TRBJ2-7; CDR3aa: CASEGSGYEQYF; CDR3nt: TGTGCCAGCGAGGGGTCCGGCTACGAGCAGTACTTC
len: 17; d_gene: -; v_gene: TRBV5-1; abundance: large; j_gene: TRBJ2-3; CDR3aa: CASSLGPTRGSTDTQYF; CDR3nt: TGCGCCAGCAGCTTGGGGCCGACCCGGGGAAGCACAGATACGCAGTATTTT
len: 13; d_gene: TRBD2; v_gene: TRBV29-1; abundance: -; j_gene: TRBJ2-7; CDR3aa: CSASAGQGYEQYF; CDR3nt: TGCAGCGCCTCAGCGGGGCAGGGCTACGAGCAGTACTTC